The 24 T cell receptor beta chains presented below share a single source sample, sequenced in a study of T-cell reconstitution after alpha-beta-depleted transplantation in children. Molecular barcoding with unique molecular identifiers was used for the TCRbeta library. Each CDR3 protein gets one entry after TCRdb re-called the PCR reads with MiXCR. The sample holds 300,000 to 350,000 distinct CDR3 sequences, 15% to 20% seen once. The sequenced sample was PBMCs, mostly from graft donor cells, obtained 360 days after TCRalphabeta/CD19-depleted stem cell transplant. The source is a male patient under 10 years old who had a stem cell transplant for acute lymphoblastic leukemia, so the T cells may come from the graft donor.

The chain links TRBV6-2 or TRBV6-3 to TRBJ2-2; D is unclear. This CDR3 has 14 residues. CDR1 is MNHEY and CDR2 is SVGEGT in the germline V gene. The V end lost 4 bases, the J end lost 4 bases, and 10 bases lay between the germline ends. As DNA, the CDR3 is TGTGCCAGCAGTTTAACGCGGAGCACCGGGGAGCTGTTTTTT. It translates to CASSLTRSTGELFF.

The rearrangement links TRBV7-8 to TRBJ2-3; no clear D. CDR1 is SGHVS, CDR2 FQNEAQ, per germline. The CDR3 loop spans 17 amino acids. Trimming took off 2 bases at V and 0 bases at J, with 15 bases between the two ends. In DNA form, the CDR3 reads TGTGCCAGCAGCTTACCAACCGACCTCTCTAGCACAGATACGCAGTATTTT. Its protein product is CASSLPTDLSSTDTQYF.

This clonotype was seen more than once but under ten times. The chain couples TRBV28 to TRBJ2-1; TRBD2 matches at 12 bases. The CDR3 sequence is 14 residues long. Germline V gene lookup returns CDR1 MDHEN and CDR2 SYDVKM. The V gene end was trimmed by 3 bases and the J gene end by 7 bases; junction bases not matched to a gene: 1. The CDR3, as DNA: TGTGCCAGCAGTTTTACTAGCGGGAGGAATGAGCAGTTCTTC. It codes for CASSFTSGRNEQFF.

The chain links TRBV11-2 to TRBJ1-4; D is unresolved. The germline V gene encodes CDR1 SGHAT and CDR2 FQNNGV. V lost 0 bases to trimming and J lost 15 bases, with 14 bases between them. This CDR3 is 13 amino acids long. CDR3 nucleotide sequence: TGTGCCAGCAGCTTAGACCCGGACGGACGCGTGTTTTTT. As protein: CASSLDPDGRVFF.

This chain links TRBV24-1 with TRBJ2-2; possibly TRBD1 for D (5 bases). V shed 5 bases and J shed 6 bases, with 12 bases lying between them. This CDR3 region has 14 residues. Germline values: CDR1 KGHDR, CDR2 SFDVKD. CDR3 DNA sequence: TGTGCCACCAGTGCGAGCAGGGCCCCCGGGGAGCTGTTTTTT. Its translation is CATSASRAPGELFF.

This clonotype was picked up many times. The rearrangement uses TRBV29-1 and TRBJ2-2, with no clear D. Germline CDR1 SQVTM, CDR2 ANQGSEA. V gave up 7 bases and J gave up 1 base, with 7 bases separating them. This CDR3 contains 12 residues. CDR3 sequence: CSGEQNTGELFF. The CDR3 DNA reads TGCAGCGGGGAACAGAACACCGGGGAGCTGTTTTTT.

The genes are TRBV19 and TRBJ1-5, with a tentative D call TRBD1 (6 bases). The V gene lost 6 bases and the J gene lost 0 bases, with 12 bases spanning the gap. The length of the CDR3 is 15 residues. CDR1 is LNHDA and CDR2 is SQIVND in the germline V gene (reference sequence). In nucleotides, the CDR3 is TGTGCCAGTAGACCAGGGGACTTTAGCAATCAGCCCCAGCATTTT. It codes for CASRPGDFSNQPQHF.

The chain joins TRBV28 to TRBJ2-5, with D uncertain. With 2 bases removed from V and 2 bases from J, the gap between germline ends came to 9 bases. This CDR3 comprises 14 residues. The germline V gene has CDR1 MDHEN and CDR2 SYDVKM. The CDR3 is CASSLMAEQETQYF. CDR3 in DNA: TGTGCCAGCAGTTTAATGGCGGAACAAGAGACCCAGTACTTC.

Turning to this clonotype: It is likely a read error, because the conserved phenylalanine at the end of the CDR3 is missing. The chain is built from TRBV25-1 and TRBJ1-2, with a weak D call TRBD1 (5 bases). Trimming pared 3 bases from V and 8 bases from J, leaving 22 bases between. The germline gives CDR1 MGHDK, CDR2 SYGVNS. The CDR3 spans 16 residues. Here the CDR3 DNA reads TGTGCCAGCAGTGAGCGAAACACCGGGACCTTAGTGGGCTACACCTGC. It yields the protein CASSERNTGTLVGYTC.

In its sample, this clonotype was seen once. The genes are TRBV5-6 and TRBJ2-7; TRBD2 agrees at 9 bases. This CDR3 spans 16 amino acids. Trimming took 0 bases from V and 4 from J; bases not matched to a gene: 8. Germline V gives CDR1 SGHDT, CDR2 YYEEEE. CDR3 nucleotide sequence: TGTGCCAGCAGCTTGGAGGGGACTAGCCCCTTTTACGAGCAGTACTTC. It yields the protein CASSLEGTSPFYEQYF.

The chain joins TRBV27 to TRBJ2-7; 10 nucleotides agree with TRBD1. This CDR3 is built from 15 residues. Germline CDR1 is MNHEY and CDR2 is SMNVEV (reference sequence). Trimming at V came to 3 bases and at J to 4 bases, leaving 6 bases not matched to a gene. The CDR3 loop reads CASSFGQGGTYEQYF. The DNA for the CDR3 is TGTGCCAGCAGTTTCGGACAGGGGGGAACTTACGAGCAGTACTTC.

The rearrangement links TRBV29-1 to TRBJ2-1, with D possibly matching TRBD1 (6 bases). Looked up from germline, CDR1 is SQVTM and CDR2 is ANQGSEA. There are 12 residues in the CDR3. Trimming cost V 7 bases and J 9 bases, with 16 bases left between them. This chain's CDR3 is CSGAEGDGEQFF. In DNA form, the CDR3 reads TGCAGCGGGGCAGAGGGGGATGGTGAGCAGTTCTTC.

The chain combines TRBV12-3 or TRBV12-4 with TRBJ2-7; 16 bases align to TRBD2. J lost 0 bases, V lost 4 bases, and 6 bases had no gene match. This CDR3 is built from 18 residues. Here the CDR3 reads CASSSGLAGGRHSYEQYF. The CDR3 DNA is TGTGCCAGCAGTTCGGGACTAGCGGGAGGGCGTCACTCCTACGAGCAGTACTTC.

The table lists this clonotype with a few counts. The chain recombines TRBV29-1 with TRBJ2-1; D might be TRBD2 (6 bases). The germline V and J ends were trimmed by 5 bases and 10 bases, with 9 bases remaining between them. The CDR3 contains 10 residues. Germline loops: CDR1 SQVTM, CDR2 ANQGSEA. The CDR3: CSVLAGEQFF. The CDR3 DNA follows: TGCAGCGTTCTTGCGGGAGAGCAGTTCTTC.

This clonotype came up many times. DNA for the CDR3: TGTGCCAGCAGTATCCGGGGAACTAATACCAACGTCCTGACTTTC. Translation: CASSIRGTNTNVLTF. The J gene is TRBJ2-6, the V gene TRBV12-3 or TRBV12-4; tentatively, D is TRBD2 (5 bases). V was pared by 5 bases and J by 8 bases, with 16 bases between. CDR3 size: 15 residues.

This clonotype showed up many times. The V call is TRBV29-1, the J call TRBJ2-7; 8 bases line up with TRBD1. Per germline, CDR1 SQVTM and CDR2 ANQGSEA. The junction had 9 bases not matched to a gene; V was cut back by 0 bases and J by 2 bases. The CDR3 loop spans 16 amino acids. CDR3 sequence (DNA): TGCAGCGTTGAAGATCCAAGACAGGGGCTTGCCTACGAGCAGTACTTC. Translating it yields CSVEDPRQGLAYEQYF.

The V call is TRBV7-2, the J call TRBJ2-3, with D unclear. V was cut by 2 bases and J by 4 bases, with 7 bases left in between. The germline gives CDR1 SGHTA, CDR2 FQGNSA. The CDR3 covers 13 residues. CDR3 nucleotide sequence: TGTGCCAGCAGCTTACCGCTAGCAGATACGCAGTATTTT. Protein product: CASSLPLADTQYF.

The chain couples TRBV12-3 or TRBV12-4 to TRBJ2-3, with 7 bases lining up with TRBD2. The CDR3 consists of 16 residues. J gave up 3 bases and V 3 bases, and 9 bases lay outside the gene matches. For the CDR3, the DNA is TGTGCCAGCAGTTTGTTGGCGGGGCGGGGGACAGATACGCAGTATTTT. This codes for CASSLLAGRGTDTQYF.

This clonotype has more than one count but fewer than ten. This chain links TRBV6-2 or TRBV6-3 with TRBJ1-5, with 7 bases identical to TRBD1. In germline, CDR1 is MNHEY, CDR2 SVGEGT. CDR3 length: 14 residues. V shed 6 bases and J 4 bases; nucleotides not matched to a gene: 6. CDR3 DNA: TGTGCCAGCAGAGGGGGCTGGGGAAATCAGCCCCAGCATTTT. Translating it yields CASRGGWGNQPQHF.

The chain joins TRBV13 to TRBJ2-5, with a tentative D call TRBD2 (7 bases). CDR1 is PRHDT and CDR2 is FYEKMQ in the germline V gene (reference sequence). Trimming pared 5 bases from V and 4 bases from J, leaving 17 bases between. The CDR3 contains 15 residues. The CDR3 DNA follows: TGTGCCAGCAGCCATGCGGGGGCCTCTGGAGAGACCCAGTACTTC. Translating gives CASSHAGASGETQYF.

This clonotype was detected a few times. The chain joins TRBV4-1 to TRBJ2-5; D possibly corresponds to TRBD2 (6 bases). CDR3 length: 15 amino acids. Trimming removed 0 bases from V and 3 bases from J, with 11 bases in between. The germline V gene has CDR1 MGHRA and CDR2 YSYEKL. Here the CDR3 DNA reads TGCGCCAGCAGCCAAGAGAGGTGGGGGGAAGAGACCCAGTACTTC. Translating gives CASSQERWGEETQYF.

This clonotype has a handful of counts. V is TRBV3-1 and J is TRBJ2-1; 11 bases align to TRBD2. The trim removed 2 bases at V and 10 bases at J, leaving 13 bases unmatched. Germline CDR1 is LGHDT and CDR2 is YNNKEL (reference sequence). CDR3 length equals 17 residues. CDR3 sequence reads: CASSQPSPGLADREQFF. The DNA of the CDR3 is TGTGCCAGCAGCCAACCCTCCCCGGGACTAGCGGACCGCGAGCAGTTCTTC.

This clonotype was counted a few times. This chain connects TRBV5-1 to TRBJ2-7; 7 bases are shared with TRBD1. Looked up from germline, CDR1 is SGHRS and CDR2 is YFSETQ. J gave up 6 bases and V 4 bases, and 4 bases lay outside the gene matches. The CDR3 is made up of 12 amino acids. This CDR3 reads CASSQTGPEQYF. In DNA form, the CDR3 reads TGCGCCAGCAGCCAGACAGGGCCCGAGCAGTACTTC.

The chain couples TRBV6-1 to TRBJ1-4, with D hard to call. Germline lookup yields CDR1 MNHNS and CDR2 SASEGT. The CDR3 spans 13 residues. With 6 bases removed from V and 8 bases from J, the gap between germline ends came to 13 bases. DNA of the CDR3: TGTGCCAGCAGAACCCCCGGGTTGGAAAAACTGTTTTTT. This gives the protein CASRTPGLEKLFF.